The present TCR beta chain was sequenced within a study of T cell responses to AZD1222 COVID-19 vaccine. Findings of the study overall: Unmutated variant regions reportedly attract nearly half of all spike-specific TCRs. Among AZD1222 vaccinees, only 5 to 7 were seropositive at baseline. Clonal diversity was possibly underestimated, and the donors were mostly white British, with more females.

This clone occurred once. Its target is unknown. Sequenced by immunoSEQ multiplex PCR; TCRdb stores in-frame clones only, minus some. The sample holds roughly 170,000 clones, 88% seen once. CDR3 length: 16 amino acids. CDR1 is KGHSH and CDR2 is LQKENI in the germline V gene. Deletions cut 0 bases from V and 1 base from J, with 10 bases between. This receptor was obtained from an adult in good health. V gene TRBV18 combines with J gene TRBJ1-5, with D unresolved. The specimen comprised peripheral blood, sampled on day 0 of AZD1222 vaccination. The CDR3 sequence: CASSPPRGPSNQPQHF. The CDR3 DNA follows: TGTGCCAGCTCACCACCGCGGGGTCCGAGCAATCAGCCCCAGCATTTT.